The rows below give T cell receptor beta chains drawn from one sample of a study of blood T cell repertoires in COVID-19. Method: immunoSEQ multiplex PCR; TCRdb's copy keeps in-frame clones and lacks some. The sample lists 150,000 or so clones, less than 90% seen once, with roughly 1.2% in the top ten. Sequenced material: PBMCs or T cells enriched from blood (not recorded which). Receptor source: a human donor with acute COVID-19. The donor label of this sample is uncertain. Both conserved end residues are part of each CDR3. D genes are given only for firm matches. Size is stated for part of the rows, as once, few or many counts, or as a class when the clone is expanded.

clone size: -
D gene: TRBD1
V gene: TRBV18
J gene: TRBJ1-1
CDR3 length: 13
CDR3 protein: CASCGQENTEAFF
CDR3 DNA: TGTGCCAGCTGTGGACAGGAAAACACTGAAGCTTTCTTT

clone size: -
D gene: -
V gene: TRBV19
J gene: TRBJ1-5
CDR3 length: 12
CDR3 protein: CASSVGGQPQHF
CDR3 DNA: TGTGCCAGTAGTGTGGGGGGTCAGCCCCAGCATTTT

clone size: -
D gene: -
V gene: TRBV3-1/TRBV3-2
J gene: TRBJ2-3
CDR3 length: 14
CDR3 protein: CASSLRRESDTQYF
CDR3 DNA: TGTGCCAGCAGCCTCCGAAGGGAGTCAGATACGCAGTATTTT

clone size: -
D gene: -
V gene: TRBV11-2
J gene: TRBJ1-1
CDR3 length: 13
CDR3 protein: CASSLTENTEAFF
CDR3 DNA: TGTGCCAGCAGCTTAACAGAGAACACTGAAGCTTTCTTT

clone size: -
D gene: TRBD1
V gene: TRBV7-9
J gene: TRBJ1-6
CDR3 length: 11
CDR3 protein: CASAGGAPLHF
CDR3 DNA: TGTGCCAGCGCAGGGGGAGCACCCCTCCACTTT

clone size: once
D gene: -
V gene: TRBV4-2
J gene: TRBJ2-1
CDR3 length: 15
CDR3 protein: CASSQDGSSYNEQFF
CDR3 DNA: TGTGCCAGCAGCCAAGATGGGAGTTCCTACAATGAGCAGTTCTTC

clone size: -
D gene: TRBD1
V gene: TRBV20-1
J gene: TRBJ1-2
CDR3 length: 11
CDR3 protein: CSAVQGEGYTF
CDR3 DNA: TGCAGTGCTGTTCAGGGGGAGGGCTACACCTTC

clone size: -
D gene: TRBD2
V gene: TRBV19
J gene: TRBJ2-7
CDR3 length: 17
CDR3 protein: CASSSLVGTSGPEEQYF
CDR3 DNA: TGTGCCAGTAGTAGCCTAGTCGGGACTAGCGGGCCGGAGGAGCAGTACTTC

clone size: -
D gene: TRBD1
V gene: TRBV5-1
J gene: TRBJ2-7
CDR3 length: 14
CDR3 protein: CASSYRDRGNEQYF
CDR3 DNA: TGCGCCAGCAGTTACCGGGACAGGGGGAACGAGCAGTACTTC

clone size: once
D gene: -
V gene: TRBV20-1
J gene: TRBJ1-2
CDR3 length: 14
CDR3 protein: CSASPPGTPNGYTF
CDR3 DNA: TGCAGTGCTAGTCCCCCCGGGACACCTAATGGCTACACCTTC

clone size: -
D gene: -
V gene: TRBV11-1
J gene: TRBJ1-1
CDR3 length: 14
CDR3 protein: CASSLFRGDTEAFF
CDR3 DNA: TGTGCCAGCAGCTTATTCAGGGGCGACACTGAAGCTTTCTTT

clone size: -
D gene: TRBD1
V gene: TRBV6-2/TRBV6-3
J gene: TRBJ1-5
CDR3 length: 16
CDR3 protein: CASSGQGGKGNQPQHF
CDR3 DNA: TGTGCCAGCAGCGGACAGGGGGGGAAGGGCAATCAGCCCCAGCATTTT

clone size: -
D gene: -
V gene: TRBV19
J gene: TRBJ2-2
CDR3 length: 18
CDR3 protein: CASSIDWPHRESGGELFF
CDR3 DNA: TGTGCCAGTAGTATAGACTGGCCCCACCGGGAAAGTGGCGGGGAGCTGTTTTTT

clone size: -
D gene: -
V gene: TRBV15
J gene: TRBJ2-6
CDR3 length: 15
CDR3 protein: CATSSGGNGANVLTF
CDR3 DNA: TGTGCCACCAGCAGCGGGGGAAATGGGGCCAACGTCCTGACTTTC

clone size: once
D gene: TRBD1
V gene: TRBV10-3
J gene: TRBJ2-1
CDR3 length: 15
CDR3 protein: CAISSGTGSRNEQFF
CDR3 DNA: TGTGCCATCAGTTCCGGGACAGGGAGCAGGAATGAGCAGTTCTTC

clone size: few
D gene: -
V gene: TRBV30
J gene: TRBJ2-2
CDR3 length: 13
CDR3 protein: CAWTGENTGELFF
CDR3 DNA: TGTGCCTGGACAGGGGAAAACACCGGGGAGCTGTTTTTT

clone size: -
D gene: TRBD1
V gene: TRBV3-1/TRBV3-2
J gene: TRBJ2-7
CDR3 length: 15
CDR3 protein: CASSIDRGQAYEQYF
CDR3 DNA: TGTGCCAGCAGCATCGACAGGGGTCAGGCCTACGAGCAGTACTTC

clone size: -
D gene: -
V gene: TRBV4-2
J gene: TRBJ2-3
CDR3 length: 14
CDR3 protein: CASSQSGSTDTQYF
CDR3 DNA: TGTGCCAGCAGCCAATCGGGGTCCACAGATACGCAGTATTTT

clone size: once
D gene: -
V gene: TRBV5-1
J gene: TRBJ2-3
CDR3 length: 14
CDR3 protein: CASRSRREEDTQYF
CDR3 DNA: TGCGCCAGTAGAAGTCGGAGGGAAGAAGATACGCAGTATTTT

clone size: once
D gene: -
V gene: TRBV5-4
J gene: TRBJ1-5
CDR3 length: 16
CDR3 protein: CASSLVGREGNQPQHF
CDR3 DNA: TGTGCCAGCAGCTTGGTCGGGAGGGAGGGCAATCAGCCCCAGCATTTT

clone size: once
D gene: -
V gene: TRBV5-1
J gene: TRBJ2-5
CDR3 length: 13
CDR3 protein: CASSLGNGETQYF
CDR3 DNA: TGCGCCAGCAGCTTGGGGAACGGGGAGACCCAGTACTTC

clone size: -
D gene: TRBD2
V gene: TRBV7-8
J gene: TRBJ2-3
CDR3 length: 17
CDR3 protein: CASSLPRLADLTDTQYF
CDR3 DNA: TGTGCCAGCAGCTTACCGCGACTAGCGGACCTCACAGATACGCAGTATTTT

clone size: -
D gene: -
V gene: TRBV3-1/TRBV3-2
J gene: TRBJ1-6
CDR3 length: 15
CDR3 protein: CASSQRGTDNSPLHF
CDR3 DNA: TGTGCCAGCAGCCAACGGGGGACCGACAATTCACCCCTCCACTTT

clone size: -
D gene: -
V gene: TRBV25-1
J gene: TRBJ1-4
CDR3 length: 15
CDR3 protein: CASSGSAGTNEKLFF
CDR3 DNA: TGTGCCAGCAGTGGTTCGGCAGGGACTAATGAAAAACTGTTTTTT

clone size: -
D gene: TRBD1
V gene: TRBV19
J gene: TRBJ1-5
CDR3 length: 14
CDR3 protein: CASRRQGFDQPQHF
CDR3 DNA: TGTGCCAGTAGACGACAGGGATTCGATCAGCCCCAGCATTTT

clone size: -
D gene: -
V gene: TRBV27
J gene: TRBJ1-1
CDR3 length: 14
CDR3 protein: CASSFGTPHTEAFF
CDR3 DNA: TGTGCCAGCAGTTTCGGGACACCACACACTGAAGCTTTCTTT

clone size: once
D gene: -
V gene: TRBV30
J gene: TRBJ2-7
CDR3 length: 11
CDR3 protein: CAWSVRDKQYF
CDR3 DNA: TGTGCCTGGAGTGTCCGGGACAAGCAGTACTTC

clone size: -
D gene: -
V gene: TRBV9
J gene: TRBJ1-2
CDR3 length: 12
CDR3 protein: CASSVATGPMSF
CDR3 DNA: TGTGCCAGCAGCGTAGCCACAGGGCCGATGTCCTTC

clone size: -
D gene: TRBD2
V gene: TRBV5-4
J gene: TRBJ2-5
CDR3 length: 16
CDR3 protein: CASSATPGGGIETQYF
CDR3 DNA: TGTGCCAGCAGCGCAACCCCGGGCGGGGGGATAGAGACCCAGTACTTC

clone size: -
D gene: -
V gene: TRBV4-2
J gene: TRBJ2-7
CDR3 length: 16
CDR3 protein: CASSQAVVAVNYEQYF
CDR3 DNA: TGTGCCAGCAGCCAGGCCGTGGTAGCGGTCAACTACGAGCAGTACTTC

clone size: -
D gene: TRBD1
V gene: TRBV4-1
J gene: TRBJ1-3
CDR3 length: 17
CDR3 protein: CASSPEPQGAAGNTIYF
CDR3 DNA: TGCGCCAGCAGCCCTGAACCTCAGGGGGCGGCTGGAAACACCATATATTTT

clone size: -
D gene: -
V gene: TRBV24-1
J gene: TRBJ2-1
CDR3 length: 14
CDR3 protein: CATSEGGWYNEQFF
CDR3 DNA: TGTGCCACCAGTGAAGGGGGTTGGTACAATGAGCAGTTCTTC

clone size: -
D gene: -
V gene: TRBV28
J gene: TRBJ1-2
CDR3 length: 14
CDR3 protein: CASSLATGVGGYTF
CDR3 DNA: TGTGCCAGCAGTTTGGCTACAGGAGTGGGGGGCTACACCTTC

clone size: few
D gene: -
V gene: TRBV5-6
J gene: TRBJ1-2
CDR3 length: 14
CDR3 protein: CASSEGLFNYGYTF
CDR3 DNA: TGTGCCAGCAGCGAGGGACTCTTTAACTATGGCTACACCTTC

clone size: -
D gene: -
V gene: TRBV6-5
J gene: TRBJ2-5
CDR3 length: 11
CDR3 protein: CASRTGETQYF
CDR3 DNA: TGTGCCAGCAGGACGGGAGAGACCCAGTACTTC

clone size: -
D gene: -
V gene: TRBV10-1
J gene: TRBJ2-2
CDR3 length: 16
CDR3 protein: CASSESRAANTGELFF
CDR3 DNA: TGCGCCAGCAGTGAGTCGCGGGCAGCGAACACCGGGGAGCTGTTTTTT

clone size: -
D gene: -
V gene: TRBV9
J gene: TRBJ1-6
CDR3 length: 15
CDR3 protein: CASSPRTSPNSPLHF
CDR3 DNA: TGTGCCAGCAGCCCCCGGACAAGTCCGAATTCACCCCTCCACTTT

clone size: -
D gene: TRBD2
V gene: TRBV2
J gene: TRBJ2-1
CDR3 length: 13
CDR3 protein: CASTSASYNEQFF
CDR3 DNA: TGTGCCAGTACTAGCGCCTCCTACAATGAGCAGTTCTTC

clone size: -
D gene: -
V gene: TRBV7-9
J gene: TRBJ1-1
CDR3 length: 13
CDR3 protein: CASSLTANTEAFF
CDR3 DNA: TGTGCCAGCAGCCTCACTGCGAACACTGAAGCTTTCTTT

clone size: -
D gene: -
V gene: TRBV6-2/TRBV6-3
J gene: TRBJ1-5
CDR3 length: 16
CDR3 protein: CASSYSFGGRNQPQHF
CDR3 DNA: TGTGCCAGCAGTTACTCGTTCGGGGGACGCAATCAGCCCCAGCATTTT

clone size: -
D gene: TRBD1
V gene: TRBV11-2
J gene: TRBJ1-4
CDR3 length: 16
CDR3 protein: CASRTIIGGRNEKLFF
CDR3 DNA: TGTGCCAGCAGGACCATTATAGGGGGCCGGAATGAAAAACTGTTTTTT

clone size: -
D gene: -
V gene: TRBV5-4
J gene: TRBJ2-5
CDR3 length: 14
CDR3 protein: CASSPQGGEETQYF
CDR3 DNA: TGTGCCAGCAGCCCCCAGGGGGGCGAAGAGACCCAGTACTTC

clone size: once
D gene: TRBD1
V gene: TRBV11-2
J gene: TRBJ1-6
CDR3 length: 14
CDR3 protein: CASRIGQGYSPLHF
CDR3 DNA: TGTGCCAGCAGAATCGGACAGGGATATTCACCCCTCCACTTT

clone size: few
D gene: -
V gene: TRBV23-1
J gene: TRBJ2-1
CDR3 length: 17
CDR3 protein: CASSLKEMTSLKNEQFF
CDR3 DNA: TGCGCCAGCAGTCTAAAGGAAATGACTAGTTTAAAGAATGAGCAGTTCTTC

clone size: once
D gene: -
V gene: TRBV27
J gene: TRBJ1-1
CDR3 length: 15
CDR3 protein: CASSLFGSGGTEAFF
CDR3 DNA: TGTGCCAGCAGTTTATTCGGGTCGGGGGGCACTGAAGCTTTCTTT

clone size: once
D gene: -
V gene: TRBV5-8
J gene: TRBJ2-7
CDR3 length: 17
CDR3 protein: CASSLFSGGPDAYEQYF
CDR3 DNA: TGTGCCAGCAGCTTATTCTCGGGCGGGCCCGACGCCTACGAGCAGTACTTC